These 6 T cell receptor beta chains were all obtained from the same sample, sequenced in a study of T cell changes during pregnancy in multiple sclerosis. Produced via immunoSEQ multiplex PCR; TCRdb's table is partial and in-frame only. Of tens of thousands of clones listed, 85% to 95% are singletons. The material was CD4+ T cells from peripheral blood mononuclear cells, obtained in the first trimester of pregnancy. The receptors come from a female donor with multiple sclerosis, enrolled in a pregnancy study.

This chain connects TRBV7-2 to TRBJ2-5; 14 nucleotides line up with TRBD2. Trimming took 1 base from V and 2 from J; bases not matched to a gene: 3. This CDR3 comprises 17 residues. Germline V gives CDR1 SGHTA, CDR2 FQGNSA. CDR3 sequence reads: CASSLERLAGGQETQYF. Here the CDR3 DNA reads TGTGCCAGCAGCTTAGAAAGACTAGCGGGGGGGCAAGAGACCCAGTACTTC.

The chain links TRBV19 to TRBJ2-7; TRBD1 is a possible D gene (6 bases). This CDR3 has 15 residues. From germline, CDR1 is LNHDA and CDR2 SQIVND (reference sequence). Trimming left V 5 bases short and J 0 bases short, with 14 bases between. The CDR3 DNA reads TGTGCCAGTAGTCTACAGGGTTTAAGCTCCTACGAGCAGTACTTC. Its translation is CASSLQGLSSYEQYF. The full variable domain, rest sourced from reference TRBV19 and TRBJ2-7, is DGGITQSPKYLFRKEGQNVTLSCEQNLNHDAMYWYRQDPGQGLRLIYYSQIVNDFQKGDIAEGYSVSREKKESFPLTVTSAQKNPTAFYLCASSLQGLSSYEQYFGPGTRLTVT.

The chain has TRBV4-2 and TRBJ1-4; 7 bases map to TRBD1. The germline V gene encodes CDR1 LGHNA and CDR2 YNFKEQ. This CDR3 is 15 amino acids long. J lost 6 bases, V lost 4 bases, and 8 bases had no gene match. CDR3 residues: CASSPAGQRDEKLFF. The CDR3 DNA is TGTGCCAGCAGCCCTGCGGGACAGAGGGATGAAAAACTGTTTTTT.

CDR3 sequence: CASSEALERGTEAFF. Written as DNA, the CDR3 is TGTGCCAGCAGTGAAGCGCTTGAAAGGGGGACTGAAGCTTTCTTT. The gene calls are TRBV2 and TRBJ1-1; TRBD1 is a possible D gene (6 bases). This CDR3 has 15 residues. The V end was cut by 0 bases, the J end by 5 bases, with 13 bases between. Germline CDR1 SNHLY, CDR2 FYNNEI.

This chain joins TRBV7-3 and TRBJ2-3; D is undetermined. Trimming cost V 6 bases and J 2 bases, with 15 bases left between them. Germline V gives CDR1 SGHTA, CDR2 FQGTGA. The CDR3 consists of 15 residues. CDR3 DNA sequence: TGTGCCAGCAGTTTACCTTGGCAGGACACAGATACGCAGTATTTT. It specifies CASSLPWQDTDTQYF. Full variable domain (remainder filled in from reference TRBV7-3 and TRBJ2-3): GAGVSQTPSNKVTEKGKYVELRCDPISGHTALYWYRQSLGQGPEFLIYFQGTGAADDSGLPNDRFFAVRPEGSVSTLKIQRTERGDSAVYLCASSLPWQDTDTQYFGPGTRLTVL.

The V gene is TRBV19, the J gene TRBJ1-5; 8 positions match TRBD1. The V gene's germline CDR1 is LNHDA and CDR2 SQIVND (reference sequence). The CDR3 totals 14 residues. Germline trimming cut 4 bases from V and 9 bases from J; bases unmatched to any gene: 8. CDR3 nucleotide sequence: TGTGCCAGTAGTAGTACAGGGGGGACGCGGCCCCAGCATTTT. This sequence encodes CASSSTGGTRPQHF.